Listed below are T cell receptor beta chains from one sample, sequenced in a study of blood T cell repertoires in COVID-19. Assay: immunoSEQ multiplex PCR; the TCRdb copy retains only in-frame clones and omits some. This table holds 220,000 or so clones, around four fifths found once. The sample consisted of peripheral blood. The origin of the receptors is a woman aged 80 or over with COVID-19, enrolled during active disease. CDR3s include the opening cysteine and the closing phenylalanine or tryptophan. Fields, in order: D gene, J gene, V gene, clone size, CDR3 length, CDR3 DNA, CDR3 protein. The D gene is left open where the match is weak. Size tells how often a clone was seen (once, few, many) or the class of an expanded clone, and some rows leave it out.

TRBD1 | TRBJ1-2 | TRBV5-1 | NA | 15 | TGCGCCAGCAGCGCGCCGGGACAGGGAAACTATGGCTACACCTTC | CASSAPGQGNYGYTF
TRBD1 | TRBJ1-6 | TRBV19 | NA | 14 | TGTGCCAGTAACAGGGGAAACTATAATTCACCCCTCCACTTT | CASNRGNYNSPLHF
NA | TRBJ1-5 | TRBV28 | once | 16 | TGTGCCAGCGGGGCCGTCCAACGAGTTGGCAATCAGCCCCAGCATTTT | CASGAVQRVGNQPQHF
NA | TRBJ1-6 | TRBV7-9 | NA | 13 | TGTGCCAGCAGCTTCGGGGTCAATTCACCCCTCCACTTT | CASSFGVNSPLHF
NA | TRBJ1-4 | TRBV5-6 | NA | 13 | TGTGCCAGCAGTCCTGAGAGGGATGAAAAACTGTTTTTT | CASSPERDEKLFF
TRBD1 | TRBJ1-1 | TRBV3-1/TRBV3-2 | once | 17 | TGTGCCAGCAGCCAAGTAGGGGGCTCGGCGGGAAACACTGAAGCTTTCTTT | CASSQVGGSAGNTEAFF
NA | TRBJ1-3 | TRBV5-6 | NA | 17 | TGTGCCAGCAGCGGACCCGGGGGAGTGAGCTCTGGAAACACCATATATTTT | CASSGPGGVSSGNTIYF
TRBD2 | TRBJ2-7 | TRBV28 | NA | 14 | TGTGCCAGCTGGGCAAGCGGGAGTGGTTACGAGCAGTACTTC | CASWASGSGYEQYF
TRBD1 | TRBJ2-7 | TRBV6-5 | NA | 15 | TGTGCCAGCAGCCGAAGTGGGGACAGGACTTACGAGCAGTACTTC | CASSRSGDRTYEQYF
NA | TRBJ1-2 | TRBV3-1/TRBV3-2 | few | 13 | TGTGCCAGCAGCCAAGGGCAGGGCCGAGGCTACACCTTC | CASSQGQGRGYTF
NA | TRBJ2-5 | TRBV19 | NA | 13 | TGTGCCAGTAGTCTCGCTAGTATAGCGACCCAGTACTTC | CASSLASIATQYF
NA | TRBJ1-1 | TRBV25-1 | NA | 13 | TGTGCCAGCAGAGGGAGACGAATCGCTGAAGCTTTCTTT | CASRGRRIAEAFF
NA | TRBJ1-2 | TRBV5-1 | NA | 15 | TGCGCCAGCAGCTTGGCCGCAGGCGCGACAGATGGCTACACCTTC | CASSLAAGATDGYTF
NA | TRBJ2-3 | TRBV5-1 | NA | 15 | TGCGCCAGCAGCTGGGCCAACCCGAGCACAGATACGCAGTATTTT | CASSWANPSTDTQYF
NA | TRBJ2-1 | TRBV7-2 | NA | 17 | TGTGCCAGCAGCCCAGAGCGGGGCAGGGGGCGGGGTAATGAGCAGTTCTTC | CASSPERGRGRGNEQFF
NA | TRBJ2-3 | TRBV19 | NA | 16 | TGTGCCAGTAGTATCTCGGCAGGGGCCCGCACAGATACGCAGTATTTT | CASSISAGARTDTQYF
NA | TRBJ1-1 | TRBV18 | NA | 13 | TGTGCCAGCTCAAGAACATTGAACACTGAAGCTTTCTTT | CASSRTLNTEAFF
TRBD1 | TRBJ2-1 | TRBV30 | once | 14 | TGTGCCTGGAGTGTAGGGACAGGGGATAATGAGCAGTTCTTC | CAWSVGTGDNEQFF
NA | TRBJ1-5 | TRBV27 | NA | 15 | TGTGCCAGCAGTTCCTCGGGTATTAGCAATCAGCCCCAGCATTTT | CASSSSGISNQPQHF
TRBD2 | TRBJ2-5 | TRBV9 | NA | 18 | TGTGCCAGCAGCGTGGCAGGTGCTAGCGGGATAATCGGAGAGACCCAGTACTTC | CASSVAGASGIIGETQYF
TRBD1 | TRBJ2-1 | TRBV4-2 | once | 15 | TGTGCCAGCAGCCAGACAGGGGATCTCTACAATGAGCAGTTCTTC | CASSQTGDLYNEQFF
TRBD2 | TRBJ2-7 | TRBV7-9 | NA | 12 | TGTGCCAGCAGCCCTAGCGGCTACGAGCAGTACTTC | CASSPSGYEQYF
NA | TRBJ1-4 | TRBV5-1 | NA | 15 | TGCGCCAGCAGCCCAACGGGAGGAACTAATGAAAAACTGTTTTTT | CASSPTGGTNEKLFF
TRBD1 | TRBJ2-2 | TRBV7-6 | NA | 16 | TGTGCCAGCAGCCGAGGACAGGGGTGGGGTTCCGGGGAGCTGTTTTTT | CASSRGQGWGSGELFF
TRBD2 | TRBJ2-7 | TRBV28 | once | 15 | TGTGCCAGCAGTGGAGGGACTAGCGTCGCCTACGAGCAGTACTTC | CASSGGTSVAYEQYF
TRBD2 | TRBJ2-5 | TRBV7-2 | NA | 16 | TGTGCCAGCAGCCTAAACGGGGCGGGAGTAAGAGAGACCCAGTACTTC | CASSLNGAGVRETQYF
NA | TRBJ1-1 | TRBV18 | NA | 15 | TGTGCCAGCTCACCACTCGGGGGGCCGGACACTGAAGCTTTCTTT | CASSPLGGPDTEAFF
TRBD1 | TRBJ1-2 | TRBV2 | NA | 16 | TGTGCCAGCAGCGTCCTCACAGGGGGCGGCCAATATGGCTACACCTTC | CASSVLTGGGQYGYTF
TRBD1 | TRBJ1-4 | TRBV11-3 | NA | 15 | TGTGCCAGTTATAAACGGACAGGGATGGGAGAAAAACTGTTTTTT | CASYKRTGMGEKLFF
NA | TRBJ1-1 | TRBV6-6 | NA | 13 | TGTGCCAGCAATCTACCGATGAACACTGAAGCTTTCTTT | CASNLPMNTEAFF
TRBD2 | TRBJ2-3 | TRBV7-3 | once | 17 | TGTGCCAGCAGCCCCCGTGGGGTCAGCGGGGAAACAGATACGCAGTATTTT | CASSPRGVSGETDTQYF
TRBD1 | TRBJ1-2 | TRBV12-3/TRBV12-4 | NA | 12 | TGTGCCAGCAGCTCCGAGAGGGGGCTGGACACCTTC | CASSSERGLDTF
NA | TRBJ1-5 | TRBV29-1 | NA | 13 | TGCAGCGCCAGAGGGGGTCCCAATCAGCCCCAGCATTTT | CSARGGPNQPQHF
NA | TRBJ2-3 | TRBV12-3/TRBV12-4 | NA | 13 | TGTGCCAGCAGTGTACAGCGCACAGATACGCAGTATTTT | CASSVQRTDTQYF
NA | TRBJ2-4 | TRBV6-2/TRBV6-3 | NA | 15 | TGTGCCAGCAGTTACACCACAGGGAGTCTGGACATTCAGTACTTC | CASSYTTGSLDIQYF
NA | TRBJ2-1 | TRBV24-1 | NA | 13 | TGTGCCACCAGTGGGGCAGGGGAGAATGAGCAGTTCTTC | CATSGAGENEQFF
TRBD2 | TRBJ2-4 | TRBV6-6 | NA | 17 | TGTGCCAGCAGCCGAACGGGACTAGCGGGAATACAAAACATTCAGTACTTC | CASSRTGLAGIQNIQYF
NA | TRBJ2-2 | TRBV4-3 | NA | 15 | TGCGCCAGCAGCCTTCAGACAGGGAACACCGGGGAGCTGTTTTTT | CASSLQTGNTGELFF
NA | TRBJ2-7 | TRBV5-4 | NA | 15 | TGTGCCAGCAGCTTGGAGAGGAGGATCTTGGACGAGCAGTACTTC | CASSLERRILDEQYF
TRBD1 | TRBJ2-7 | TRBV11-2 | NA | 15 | TGTGCCAGCAGCTTAGGGACAGGGGGCTTGGGAGAGCAGTACTTC | CASSLGTGGLGEQYF
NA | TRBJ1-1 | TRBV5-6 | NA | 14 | TGTGCCAGCAGCTTACGAGGCCCCGGCACTGAAGCTTTCTTT | CASSLRGPGTEAFF
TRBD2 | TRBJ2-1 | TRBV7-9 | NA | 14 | TGTGCCAGCAGTGTAGCGGGAGGTAGGGATGAGCAGTTCTTC | CASSVAGGRDEQFF
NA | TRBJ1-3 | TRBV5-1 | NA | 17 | TGCGCCAGCAGCTCTGTCCCGGGACACTTCTCTGGAAACACCATATATTTT | CASSSVPGHFSGNTIYF
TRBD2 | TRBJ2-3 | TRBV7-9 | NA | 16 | TGTGCCAGCAGCTCCTCTAGCGGGAGGGGCACAGATACGCAGTATTTT | CASSSSSGRGTDTQYF
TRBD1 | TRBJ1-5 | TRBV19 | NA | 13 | TGTGCCAGTGGACAGGGACAGAAGCAGCCCCAGCATTTT | CASGQGQKQPQHF
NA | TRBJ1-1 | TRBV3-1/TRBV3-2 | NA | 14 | TGTGCCAGCAGCCCACAATTATTAAACACTGAAGCTTTCTTT | CASSPQLLNTEAFF
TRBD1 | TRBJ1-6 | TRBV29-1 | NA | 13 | TGCAGCGTCGGGGACAGGGTAAATTCACCCCTCCACTTT | CSVGDRVNSPLHF
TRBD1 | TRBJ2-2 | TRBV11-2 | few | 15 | TGTGCCAGCCGACAGGGCACAGGGCGGACCGGGGAGCTGTTTTTT | CASRQGTGRTGELFF
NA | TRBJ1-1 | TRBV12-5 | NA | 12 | TGTGCTAGTGGCCGCGAGTTGACTGAAGCTTTCTTT | CASGRELTEAFF
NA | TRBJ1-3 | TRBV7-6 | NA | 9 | TGTGCCCCGGGGGACACCATATATTTT | CAPGDTIYF
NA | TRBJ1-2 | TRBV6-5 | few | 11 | TGTGCCACCCGCGGAAACTATGGCTACACCTTC | CATRGNYGYTF
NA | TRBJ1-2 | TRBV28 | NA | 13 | TGTGCCAGCAGGTTACAGGGTGACTATGGCTACACCTTC | CASRLQGDYGYTF
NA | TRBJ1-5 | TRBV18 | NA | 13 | TGTGCCAGCTCACCGGAGGACCGGTGGCCCCAGCATTTT | CASSPEDRWPQHF
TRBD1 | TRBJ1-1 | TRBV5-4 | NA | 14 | TGTGCCAGCAGCTCAGGACAGGGGACCACTGAAGCTTTCTTT | CASSSGQGTTEAFF
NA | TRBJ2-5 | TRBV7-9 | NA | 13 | TGTGCCAGCAGCTTACTTCAGCGGGAGACCCAGTACTTC | CASSLLQRETQYF